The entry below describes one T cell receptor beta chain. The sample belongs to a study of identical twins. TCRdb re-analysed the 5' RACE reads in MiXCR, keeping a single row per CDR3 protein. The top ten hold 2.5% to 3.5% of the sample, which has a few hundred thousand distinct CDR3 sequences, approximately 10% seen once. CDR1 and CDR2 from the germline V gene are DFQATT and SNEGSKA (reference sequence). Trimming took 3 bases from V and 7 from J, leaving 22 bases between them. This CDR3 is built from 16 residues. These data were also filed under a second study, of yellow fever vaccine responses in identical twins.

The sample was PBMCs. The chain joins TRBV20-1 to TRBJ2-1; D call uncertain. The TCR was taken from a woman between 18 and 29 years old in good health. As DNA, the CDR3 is TGCAGTGCTAGCTCACGGGTGGACCTCCAATCTAATGAGCAGTTCTTC. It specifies CSASSRVDLQSNEQFF.